These 25 T cell receptor beta chains came from one sample sequenced in a study of OX40 agonist ivuxolimab in advanced cancers. The assay was immunoSEQ multiplex PCR, and TCRdb's table has in-frame clones only and misses some. Among about 100,000 clones listed, over 85% were seen once. Sequenced here: CD4+ or CD8+ T cells sorted from blood, sampled in a trial of the OX40 agonist ivuxolimab. The source of these receptors is an adult with an advanced solid tumor such as melanoma, head and neck, liver or kidney cancer.

The rearrangement joins TRBV28 to TRBJ2-3; perhaps TRBD2 as D (6 bases). CDR1 MDHEN and CDR2 SYDVKM come from the germline V gene. V dropped 5 bases and J dropped 2 bases, with 11 bases sitting between them. The CDR3 length is 14 residues. This chain's CDR3 is CASSLGGITDTQYF. The CDR3 DNA follows: TGTGCCAGCAGTCTAGGCGGGATCACAGATACGCAGTATTTT.

This chain uses TRBV15 with TRBJ1-2; unclear D gene. Per the germline V gene, CDR1 is LNHNV and CDR2 is YYDKDF (reference sequence). This CDR3 region has 17 residues. V lost 0 bases to trimming and J lost 0 bases, with 14 bases between them. CDR3 protein: CATSRELTATTNYGYTF. The CDR3 bases are TGTGCCACCAGCAGAGAATTAACGGCGACGACTAACTATGGCTACACCTTC.

This clone has more than one count but fewer than ten. The gene calls are TRBV28 and TRBJ2-6, with D uncertain. V dropped 7 bases and J dropped 1 base, with 8 bases sitting between them. The CDR3 has 14 residues. Per germline, CDR1 MDHEN and CDR2 SYDVKM. The DNA of the CDR3 is TGTGCCAGCACCATCGGATCTGGGGCCAACGTCCTGACTTTC. Translating it yields CASTIGSGANVLTF.

Only a few counts were recorded for this clone. The V gene is TRBV10-3, the J gene TRBJ1-1; D perhaps matches TRBD1 (6 bases). CDR3 size: 14 residues. Between the trimmed V and J ends, which lost 5 bases and 7 bases, there was a span of 17 bases. Germline CDR1 is ENHRY and CDR2 is SYGVKD. CDR3 amino acids: CAISRGQGSSEAFF. The CDR3 DNA is TGTGCCATCAGTCGGGGGCAGGGAAGCAGTGAAGCTTTCTTT.

The chain is built from TRBV15 and TRBJ1-1; D might be TRBD1 (6 bases). Looked up from germline, CDR1 is LNHNV and CDR2 is YYDKDF (reference sequence). The CDR3 totals 15 residues. Trimming left V 0 bases short and J 11 bases short, with 19 bases between. The chain's CDR3 is CATSRDRSGAVGAFF. CDR3 in DNA: TGTGCCACCAGCAGAGATAGGTCAGGGGCCGTCGGTGCTTTCTTT.

This chain connects TRBV19 to TRBJ2-7; 8 bases match TRBD2. J was trimmed by 0 bases and V by 3 bases; bases with no gene match: 4. The CDR3 has 15 amino acids. CDR1 is LNHDA and CDR2 is SQIVND in the germline V gene (reference sequence). CDR3 DNA: TGTGCCAGTAGTATCACAGCGGGGGTCTCCTACGAGCAGTACTTC. This translates into CASSITAGVSYEQYF.

Written as DNA, the CDR3 is TGTGCCAGCAGCGCACAGGGGAACACTGAAGCTTTCTTT. Its protein product is CASSAQGNTEAFF. The gene calls are TRBV9 and TRBJ1-1, with D perhaps TRBD1 (6 bases). Trimming pared 3 bases from V and 1 base from J, leaving 7 bases between. Germline V gene lookup returns CDR1 SGDLS and CDR2 YYNGEE. The CDR3 totals 13 residues. Full variable domain (remainder filled in from reference TRBV9 and TRBJ1-1): DSGVTQTPKHLITATGQRVTLRCSPRSGDLSVYWYQQSLDQGLQFLIQYYNGEERAKGNILERFSAQQFPDLHSELNLSSLELGDSALYFCASSAQGNTEAFFGQGTRLTVV.

To note about this clone: The sample contains more than one DNA sequence encoding this CDR3. Written as DNA, the CDR3 is TGCGTTTGCGGGGGGCCTCCCTCCTACGAGCAGTACTTC. Protein: CVCGGPPSYEQYF. The chain carries TRBV29-1 and TRBJ2-7, with TRBD2 matching over 8 bases. The CDR3 extends over 13 amino acids. Germline V gives CDR1 SQVTM, CDR2 ANQGSEA.

The chain recombines TRBV7-9 with TRBJ1-1; unclear D gene. Germline loops: CDR1 SEHNR, CDR2 FQNEAQ (reference sequence). Trimming removed 1 base from V and 0 bases from J, with 9 bases in between. The CDR3 has 15 residues. The CDR3 reads CASSLDGGMNTEAFF. DNA for the CDR3: TGTGCCAGCAGCTTAGATGGAGGAATGAACACTGAAGCTTTCTTT.

The CDR3 bases are TGTGCCAGCAGTTACCTCGCCCGATACGAGCAGTACTTC. It is translated as CASSYLARYEQYF. The chain combines TRBV6-6 with TRBJ2-7; D remains unclear. Germline assignment: CDR1 MNHNY and CDR2 SVGAGI (reference sequence). V was pared by 2 bases and J by 4 bases, with 9 bases between. The CDR3 covers 13 residues.

This chain uses TRBV30 with TRBJ2-3; the D is unclear. This CDR3 has 12 residues. Germline CDR1 is GTSNPN and CDR2 is SVGIG (reference sequence). V was cut by 2 bases and J by 3 bases, with 6 bases left in between. Written as DNA, the CDR3 is TGTGCCTGGAGTCTAGTAACAGATACGCAGTATTTT. Translated, it gives CAWSLVTDTQYF. Together with reference TRBV30 and TRBJ2-3, the CDR3 gives the full variable domain: SQTIHQWPATLVQPVGSPLSLECTVEGTSNPNLYWYRQAAGRGLQLLFYSVGIGQISSEVPQNLSASRPQDRQFILSSKKLLLSDSGFYLCAWSLVTDTQYFGPGTRLTVL.

This chain joins TRBV28 and TRBJ2-5, with 9 bases aligning to TRBD1. Germline CDR1 MDHEN, CDR2 SYDVKM. This CDR3 contains 15 residues. V lost 4 bases, J lost 5 bases, and 8 bases stayed unmatched. The CDR3 DNA sequence: TGTGCCAGCAGTTCGGGACAGGGAAGGCAGGAGACCCAGTACTTC. Protein sequence: CASSSGQGRQETQYF. Supplemented by reference TRBV28 and TRBJ2-5, the full variable domain reads DVKVTQSSRYLVKRTGEKVFLECVQDMDHENMFWYRQDPGLGLRLIYFSYDVKMKEKGDIPEGYSVSREKKERFSLILESASTNQTSMYLCASSSGQGRQETQYFGPGTRLLVL.

This clone occurred once. V gene TRBV5-1 combines with J gene TRBJ1-1; TRBD1 might be the D (6 bases). The CDR3 runs 17 residues. Trimming removed 4 bases at V and 2 bases at J, with 21 bases between. CDR1 SGHRS and CDR2 YFSETQ come from the germline V gene. The CDR3 sequence is CASSRTGGLLFNTEAFF. The DNA for the CDR3 is TGCGCCAGCAGCCGGACGGGGGGCCTGTTGTTTAACACTGAAGCTTTCTTT.

The chain uses TRBV4-2 and TRBJ2-7; the match to TRBD2 covers 10 bases. Germline-derived CDR1 and CDR2 are LGHNA and YNFKEQ. The CDR3 runs to 17 residues. The J segment lost 7 bases and the V segment lost 4 bases, leaving 16 bases of the junction unmatched. CDR3 DNA sequence: TGTGCCAGCAGCCGGAGGGGAGCCAGCGGGGGGGCGGATGAGCAGTACTTC. Protein sequence: CASSRRGASGGADEQYF.

The V gene is TRBV7-3, the J gene TRBJ2-1, with D tentatively TRBD2 (7 bases). The germline V and J ends were trimmed by 8 bases and 9 bases, with 17 bases remaining between them. The CDR3 is 13 amino acids. Germline V CDR1 and CDR2: SGHTA, FQGTGA. The CDR3 loop reads CASGGGGLSEQFF. The CDR3 bases are TGTGCCAGCGGAGGCGGGGGCTTAAGTGAGCAGTTCTTC.

V usage is TRBV30 and J usage is TRBJ2-1; tentatively, D is TRBD2 (6 bases). The CDR3 runs to 14 residues. The germline V gene encodes CDR1 GTSNPN and CDR2 SVGIG (reference sequence). Trimming stripped 3 bases from V and 4 bases from J, with 13 bases between. CDR3 nucleotide sequence: TGTGCCTGGAGCGGGGGTGGGGTTTACAATGAGCAGTTCTTC. Its protein product is CAWSGGGVYNEQFF.

The CDR3 DNA is TGTGCCAGCACCCAGGGGTACGAAAAACTGTTTTTT. Translated, it gives CASTQGYEKLFF. This chain connects TRBV2 to TRBJ1-4; tentatively, D is TRBD1 (6 bases). The length of the CDR3 is 12 residues. Germline assignment: CDR1 SNHLY and CDR2 FYNNEI. V gave up 7 bases and J gave up 8 bases, with 11 bases separating them.

This clone has just one count. This chain uses TRBV18 with TRBJ1-1; possible D gene TRBD1, 5 bases. The CDR3 spans 14 residues. Trimming took off 2 bases at V and 1 base at J, with 8 bases between the two ends. Germline V gene sequence: CDR1 KGHSH, CDR2 LQKENI. The CDR3 protein is CASSPAGPNTEAFF. CDR3 nucleotides: TGTGCCAGCTCACCAGCAGGGCCGAACACTGAAGCTTTCTTT.

J is TRBJ2-7 and V is TRBV7-9; 13 bases are shared with TRBD2. Germline assignment: CDR1 SEHNR and CDR2 FQNEAQ (reference sequence). V gave up 5 bases and J gave up 2 bases; unmatched junction bases: 3. CDR3 length equals 15 residues. As DNA, the CDR3 is TGTGCCAGCAGCCCCGGACTAGCGGGGGCCTACGAGCAGTACTTC. Amino acids: CASSPGLAGAYEQYF. Combining the CDR3 with reference TRBV7-9 and TRBJ2-7 gives the whole variable domain DTGVSQNPRHKITKRGQNVTFRCDPISEHNRLYWYRQTLGQGPEFLTYFQNEAQLEKSRLLSDRFSAERPKGSFSTLEIQRTEQGDSAMYLCASSPGLAGAYEQYFGPGTRLTVT.

This clone has only a few counts. This chain connects TRBV6-6 to TRBJ1-2, with 7 bases matching TRBD1. CDR1 and CDR2 from the germline V gene are MNHNY and SVGAGI (reference sequence). The CDR3 runs 13 residues. J gave up 6 bases and V 5 bases, and 6 bases lay outside the gene matches. CDR3 bases: TGTGCCAGCAGTGGACAGGTCCTGGATGGCTACACCTTC. This codes for CASSGQVLDGYTF.

The J gene is TRBJ2-7, the V gene TRBV7-2, with 9 bases aligning to TRBD1. In germline, CDR1 is SGHTA, CDR2 FQGNSA. This CDR3 spans 15 amino acids. J gave up 0 bases and V 6 bases, and 6 bases lay outside the gene matches. CDR3 protein: CASSLPGQGSYEQYF. The CDR3 bases are TGTGCCAGCAGTCTTCCGGGACAGGGCTCCTACGAGCAGTACTTC.

On this clone itself: Other DNA sequences in the same sample also yield this CDR3. The chain combines TRBV7-3 with TRBJ1-2; TRBD1 matches 10 bases. Germline values: CDR1 SGHTA, CDR2 FQGTGA. After removal of 4 bases from V and 2 bases from J, the junction contained 1 base not matched to a gene. This CDR3 comprises 14 residues. The CDR3 DNA sequence: TGTGCCAGCAGCTCGGGACAGGGGAACTATGGCTACACCTTC. This encodes CASSSGQGNYGYTF.

This chain connects TRBV28 to TRBJ1-3, with 7 nucleotides matching TRBD1. V lost 5 bases, J lost 3 bases, and 10 bases stayed unmatched. Germline V gene data show CDR1 as MDHEN and CDR2 as SYDVKM. The CDR3 is made up of 16 amino acids. CDR3 in DNA: TGTGCCAGCAGTCCGGGAGCAGGGGGGTTTGGAAACACCATATATTTT. Protein sequence: CASSPGAGGFGNTIYF.

This clone has just one count. The chain joins TRBV6-1 to TRBJ2-7; no firm D call. The CDR3 has 10 amino acids. The germline CDR1 and CDR2 sequences are MNHNS and SASEGT. Trimming removed 7 bases from V and 5 bases from J, with 6 bases in between. CDR3 region: CASILNEQYF. The CDR3, as DNA: TGTGCCAGCATCTTGAACGAGCAGTACTTC.

V gene TRBV5-5 combines with J gene TRBJ2-7; 9 bases agree with TRBD1. The ends lost 2 bases at V and 2 bases at J; junction bases unmatched: 5. This CDR3 spans 15 amino acids. Germline assignment: CDR1 SGHKS and CDR2 YYEKEE (reference sequence). The CDR3 sequence is CASSLAGTGTYEQYF. The CDR3 DNA is TGTGCCAGCAGCTTAGCCGGGACAGGGACCTACGAGCAGTACTTC.